This TCR beta chain was captured by sequencing in a study of T cell repertoires in cytomegalovirus infection. About the study: Used in the study were CMV epitopes, some recently identified and HLA-C-restricted, others well-studied and HLA-B-restricted. From public TCR beta signatures came an indication of both CMV infection and matching HLA type.

TCRdb ran MiXCR on the reads and lists one entry per CDR3 protein. The data contain fewer than 1,000,000 distinct CDR3 sequences, roughly 30% of them singletons. Concerning this clonotype: Its antigen is unidentified.

Whole-study results and caveats: Cumulative public TCR beta family frequency identified CMV carriers with the relevant HLA. The ex vivo response was dominated by HLA-C-restricted CMV-specific TCR beta clonotypes.

Trimming cost V 3 bases and J 0 bases; bases outside gene matches: 6. The CDR3 is 18 amino acids. Germline CDR1 is MNHEY and CDR2 is SMNVEV (reference sequence). This chain links TRBV27 with TRBJ2-3; 13 nucleotides agree with TRBD2. This receptor was identified in a human donor in good health (CMV status not recorded). Some clones in this sample may be carry-over from other donors' samples. The sequencing used cultured CD8+ T cells from PBMCs, collected from culture after CMV antigen stimulation. The CDR3 nucleotides read TGTGCCAGCAGTTTGGGGACTAGCGGGGCTATTAGCACAGATACGCAGTATTTT. This translates into CASSLGTSGAISTDTQYF.